This T cell receptor (beta chain) was recorded in a study of blood T cell repertoires in COVID-19. The assay was immunoSEQ multiplex PCR, and TCRdb's table has in-frame clones only and misses some. The sample lists under 200,000 clones; roughly 84% were seen once. V lost 1 base and J lost 1, with 3 bases in between. CDR1 is SGHTA and CDR2 is FQGTGA in the germline V gene. The CDR3 spans 13 residues. The specimen sequenced was PBMCs or T cells enriched from blood (not recorded which). This receptor was identified in a man aged 55 to 70 who had recovered from COVID-19. V is TRBV7-3 and J is TRBJ2-3; unclear D gene. CDR3 DNA: TGTGCCAGCAGCTTAAGGCGCACAGATACGCAGTATTTT. It codes for CASSLRRTDTQYF.